Sequencing of this T cell receptor beta chain was carried out in a study of blood T cell repertoires in COVID-19. For the study at large: From the United States, Italy and Spain came samples of acute and convalescent COVID-19. Sample material is recorded as cDNA or gDNA derived from T cells, B-cell-depleted T cells, or PBMCs.

In the source study's methods: Reference gene primers were amplified, and this amplification served to estimate nucleated cell counts. This table comes from immunoSEQ multiplex PCR, and its TCRdb copy is limited to in-frame clones, with some not included. D and trimming were read from the DNA, whereas the V and J calls and clone size are those reported in that table. The sample contains more than 110,000 clones, around 76% of which appear only once. Germline lookup yields CDR1 KGHDR and CDR2 SFDVKD. The V gene end was trimmed by 4 bases and the J gene end by 3 bases; junction bases not matched to a gene: 5. The CDR3 loop spans 14 amino acids.

The origin of this receptor is a man at least 80 years old with acute or convalescent COVID-19. The V and J genes are TRBV24-1 and TRBJ2-7; 7 nucleotides match TRBD1. Sequenced material: peripheral blood. The CDR3 reads CATSESTGSYEQYF. The CDR3 nucleotides read TGTGCCACCAGTGAGTCGACAGGGAGCTACGAGCAGTACTTC.